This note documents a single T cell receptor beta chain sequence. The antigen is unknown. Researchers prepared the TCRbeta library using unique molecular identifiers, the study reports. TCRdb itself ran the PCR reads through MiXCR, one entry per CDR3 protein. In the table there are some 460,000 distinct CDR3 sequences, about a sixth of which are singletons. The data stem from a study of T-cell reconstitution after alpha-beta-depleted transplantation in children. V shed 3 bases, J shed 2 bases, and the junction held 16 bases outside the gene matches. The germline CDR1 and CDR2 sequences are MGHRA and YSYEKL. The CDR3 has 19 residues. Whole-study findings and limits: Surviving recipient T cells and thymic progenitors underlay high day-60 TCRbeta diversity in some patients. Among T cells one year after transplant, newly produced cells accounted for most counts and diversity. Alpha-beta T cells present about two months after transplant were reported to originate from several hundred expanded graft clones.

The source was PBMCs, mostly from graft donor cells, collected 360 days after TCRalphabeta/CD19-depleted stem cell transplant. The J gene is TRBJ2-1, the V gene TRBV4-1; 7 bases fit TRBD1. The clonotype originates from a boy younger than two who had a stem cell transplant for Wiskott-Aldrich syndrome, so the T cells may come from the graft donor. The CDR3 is CASSHRPGQPQRPYNEQFF. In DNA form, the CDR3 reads TGCGCCAGCAGCCACCGCCCGGGACAGCCCCAGAGGCCCTACAATGAGCAGTTCTTC.